This passage covers 11 T cell receptor beta chains from one sample sequenced in a study of CD8+CD57+ T cells in acquired aplastic anemia. Before being chosen for sequencing, patients had shown CD8+CD57+ cell expansion by flow cytometry. Investigators profiled TCR beta VDJ and CDR3 from genomic DNA template. TCRdb itself ran the reads through MiXCR, one entry per CDR3 protein. The table includes 95,000 to 150,000 distinct CDR3 sequences, 45% to 60% detected once. The sample was sorted CD4+, CD8+, or CD8+CD57+ T cells (not recorded which) from PBMCs. These receptors were taken from a human donor with aplastic anemia.

The chain is built from TRBV6-2 or TRBV6-3 and TRBJ1-1, with 9 bases aligning to TRBD1. The trim removed 0 bases at V and 3 bases at J, leaving 5 bases unmatched. Germline V gives CDR1 MNHEY, CDR2 SVGEGT. The CDR3 loop spans 16 amino acids. The CDR3 DNA sequence: TGTGCCAGCAGTTACTCCCTGGACAGGGGTGACACTGAAGCTTTCTTT. It specifies CASSYSLDRGDTEAFF.

The J gene is TRBJ2-7, the V gene TRBV10-1; no clear D. The V gene's germline CDR1 is WNHNN and CDR2 SYGVQD (reference sequence). The CDR3 covers 16 residues. Trimming removed 6 bases at V and 3 bases at J, with 21 bases between. DNA of the CDR3: TGCGCCAGCAGCCCCCTACGGCAGATCCCGAGCTACGAGCAGTACTTC. Amino acids: CASSPLRQIPSYEQYF.

This chain uses TRBV10-1 with TRBJ2-7; the D gene is possibly TRBD2 (6 bases). Deletions cut 5 bases from V and 6 bases from J, with 11 bases between. The CDR3 consists of 12 residues. Germline CDR1 is WNHNN and CDR2 is SYGVQD (reference sequence). The CDR3 spells CASSSSVCEQYF. Here the CDR3 DNA reads TGCGCCAGCAGTTCTAGCGTTTGCGAGCAGTACTTC.

The chain is built from TRBV9 and TRBJ2-7; 10 bases line up with TRBD1. CDR3 length equals 15 residues. Germline V CDR1 and CDR2: SGDLS, YYNGEE. V was pared by 0 bases and J by 2 bases, with 2 bases of the junction left unmatched. CDR3 nucleotides: TGTGCCAGCAGCGTAGGAGGACAGGGGGCCTACGAGCAGTACTTC. It encodes CASSVGGQGAYEQYF.

In regard to this clonotype: It is likely a read error, because the conserved phenylalanine at the end of the CDR3 is missing. This chain connects TRBV20-1 to TRBJ2-7; D may match TRBD1 or TRBD2 (6 bases each). In germline, CDR1 is DFQATT, CDR2 SNEGSKA (reference sequence). The CDR3 is made up of 14 amino acids. For the CDR3, the DNA is TGCAGTGCTCACGGGGGCCGAAGCTCCTATGAGCAGTACCTC. It specifies CSAHGGRSSYEQYL.

The chain employs TRBV9 and TRBJ1-2; the D is unclear. This CDR3 contains 11 residues. CDR1 is SGDLS, CDR2 YYNGEE, per germline. Trimming left V 1 base short and J 7 bases short, with 5 bases between. CDR3 sequence (DNA): TGTGCCAGCAGCGTACAAGCTGGCTACACCTTC. Its translation is CASSVQAGYTF. Full variable domain (missing parts from reference TRBV9 and TRBJ1-2): DSGVTQTPKHLITATGQRVTLRCSPRSGDLSVYWYQQSLDQGLQFLIQYYNGEERAKGNILERFSAQQFPDLHSELNLSSLELGDSALYFCASSVQAGYTFGSGTRLTVV.

This clonotype was counted at least ten times. The chain employs TRBV11-1 and TRBJ2-5; 8 bases map to TRBD1. Germline CDR1 SGHAT, CDR2 FQDESV (reference sequence). This CDR3 has 17 amino acids. J gave up 2 bases and V 1 base, and 9 bases lay outside the gene matches. Written as DNA, the CDR3 is TGTGCCAGCAGCTTAGTCGACCCAGGGGGCAGACAAGAGACCCAGTACTTC. Its protein is CASSLVDPGGRQETQYF.

The sample holds a few counts of this clonotype. This chain links TRBV15 with TRBJ2-2; TRBD2 is a possible D gene (5 bases). CDR3 length: 13 amino acids. V was trimmed by 3 bases and J by 5 bases, leaving 7 bases between them. Germline V CDR1 and CDR2: LNHNV, YYDKDF (reference sequence). The CDR3 bases are TGTGCCACCAGCAGGAGGGATACCGGGGAGCTGTTTTTT. Translated, it gives CATSRRDTGELFF. Based on the CDR3 plus reference TRBV15 and TRBJ2-2, the full variable domain is DAMVIQNPRYQVTQFGKPVTLSCSQTLNHNVMYWYQQKSSQAPKLLFHYYDKDFNNEADTPDNFQSRRPNTSFCFLDIRSPGLGDTAMYLCATSRRDTGELFFGEGSRLTVL.

Points on this clonotype: No conserved phenylalanine or tryptophan ends this CDR3, so it is likely a read error. The DNA is left out, because the CDR3 cannot be placed on it with certainty; the CDR3 is given as TCRdb lists it. V is TRBV11-1 and J is TRBJ1-1; the DNA was not used to check the table's D call, TRBD1. Per the germline V gene, CDR1 is SGHAT and CDR2 is FQDESV (reference sequence). Termini included, the CDR3 measures 9 amino acids. CDR3 protein: CASSPTGFS.

In this sample, this clonotype turned up once. This chain connects TRBV25-1 to TRBJ2-7, with D hard to call. Germline CDR1 MGHDK, CDR2 SYGVNS. Between the trimmed V and J ends, which lost 5 bases and 2 bases, there was a span of 10 bases. This CDR3 comprises 13 residues. The CDR3 DNA follows: TGTGCCAGCAGTTCGACATGGGCCTACGAGCAGTACTTC. This encodes CASSSTWAYEQYF.

This clonotype was seen repeatedly, ten times or more. The rearrangement links TRBV7-8 to TRBJ2-5; the match to TRBD2 covers 8 bases. CDR1 is SGHVS, CDR2 FQNEAQ, per germline. V lost 4 bases to trimming and J lost 4 bases; unmatched junction nucleotides: 5. This CDR3 has 14 amino acids. The CDR3: CASSSPAGAETQYF. In DNA, the CDR3 is TGTGCCAGCAGCTCACCAGCGGGGGCAGAGACCCAGTACTTC.